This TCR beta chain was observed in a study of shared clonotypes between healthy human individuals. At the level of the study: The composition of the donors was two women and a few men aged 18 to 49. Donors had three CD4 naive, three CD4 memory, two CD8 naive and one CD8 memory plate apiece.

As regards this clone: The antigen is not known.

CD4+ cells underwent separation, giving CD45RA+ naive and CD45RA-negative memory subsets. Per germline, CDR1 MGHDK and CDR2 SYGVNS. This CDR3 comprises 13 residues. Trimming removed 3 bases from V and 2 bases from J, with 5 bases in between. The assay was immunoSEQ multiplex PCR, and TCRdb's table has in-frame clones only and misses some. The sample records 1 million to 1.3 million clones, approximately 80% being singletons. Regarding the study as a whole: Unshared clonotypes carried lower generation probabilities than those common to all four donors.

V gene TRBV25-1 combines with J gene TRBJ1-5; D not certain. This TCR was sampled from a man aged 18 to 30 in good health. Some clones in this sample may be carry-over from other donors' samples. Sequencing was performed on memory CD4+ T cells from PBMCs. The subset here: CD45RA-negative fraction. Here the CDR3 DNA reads TGTGCCAGCAGTGAGGTGGGCAATCAGCCCCAGCATTTT. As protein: CASSEVGNQPQHF.